This entry features one T cell receptor beta chain sequence. The data were taken from a study of brain T cells in children with intractable seizures. The time point denotes: blood from clinic visit 5 months post-surgery; TSC patient then seizure free. The sequenced cases were selected for having the highest brain T cell transcript signatures. This CDR3 comprises 13 residues. V dropped 6 bases and J dropped 4; count of bases not matched to a gene: 7. The germline gives CDR1 SQVTM, CDR2 ANQGSEA. Sequencing was performed with immunoSEQ multiplex PCR; in TCRdb, only in-frame clones are kept and a portion is missing. The sample records 340,000 or so clones, roughly 92% being singletons.

Sequencing used peripheral blood, obtained more than 4 months after surgery. The V and J genes are TRBV29-1 and TRBJ1-2; 8 bases match TRBD1. The TCR sequence derives from a boy in the first two years of life with tuberous sclerosis and intractable seizures. CDR3 sequence (DNA): TGCAGCGTGGGACAGGAGACAGGCTATGGCTACACCTTC. Translated: CSVGQETGYGYTF.